This record looks at one TCR beta chain sequence and its context. As yet, its antigen is unknown. At the DNA level, this CDR3 is encoded by other sequences in the same sample as well. The sample comes from a study of shared clonotypes between healthy human individuals. Whole-study results and caveats: Generally, estimated richness proved larger in naive subsets than it did in memory subsets.

Data came from immunoSEQ multiplex PCR; TCRdb stores just in-frame clones and leaves some out. The sample contains approximately 2,300,000 clones, roughly 92% of which appear only once. The CDR3 spans 14 residues. V dropped 3 bases and J dropped 1 base, with 6 bases sitting between them. The V gene's germline CDR1 is SGHTA and CDR2 FQGTGA. Recent vaccinations or acute infections were absent in the healthy HIV-negative adult donors. The source of this sequence is a man aged 18-30 years in good health. Some clones in this sample may be carry-over from other donors' samples. Sequenced: naive CD4+ T cells from PBMCs. Subset described: CD45RA+ positively selected. This chain links TRBV7-3 with TRBJ2-2; no clear D gene. In DNA, the CDR3 is TGTGCCAGCAGCTTTGGCGGGAACACCGGGGAGCTGTTTTTT. Translating it yields CASSFGGNTGELFF.